These 22 T cell receptor beta chains originate from one sample sequenced in a study of T cell responses to AZD1222 COVID-19 vaccine. The repertoire was sequenced with immunoSEQ multiplex PCR; TCRdb's copy has only in-frame clones and lacks some. The table lists about 100,000 clones, 85% to 90% of them singletons. The sequencing used peripheral blood, collected on day 0 of AZD1222 vaccination. Source of these receptors: an adult in good health.

CDR3 DNA: TGTGCCAGCAGTTCCGGGGGGGCCAATTCACCCCTCCACTTT. Its protein product is CASSSGGANSPLHF. The chain joins TRBV28 to TRBJ1-6; weak D call: TRBD1 (6 bases). Between the trimmed V and J ends, which lost 4 bases and 7 bases, there was a span of 11 bases. CDR1 is MDHEN, CDR2 SYDVKM, per germline. This CDR3 region has 14 residues.

This chain links TRBV6-1 with TRBJ1-2, with 7 bases that match TRBD1. CDR1 and CDR2 from the germline V gene are MNHNS and SASEGT. The CDR3 sequence is 17 residues long. Trimming took 2 bases from V and 4 from J; bases not matched to a gene: 13. Here the CDR3 DNA reads TGTGCCAGCAGTGAATTAGGGGTGACAGGGCTTGGCTATGGCTACACCTTC. Translated, it gives CASSELGVTGLGYGYTF.

CDR3 loop: CASSQGAPGLGSFHEQYF. The CDR3, as DNA: TGCGCCAGCAGCCAAGGGGCTCCGGGACTAGGCTCTTTCCACGAGCAGTACTTC. The chain uses TRBV4-1 and TRBJ2-7; 8 nucleotides align to TRBD2. V lost 1 base to trimming and J lost 5 bases; unmatched junction nucleotides: 16. Germline V CDR1 and CDR2: MGHRA, YSYEKL. The CDR3 sequence is 18 residues long.

This clone was picked up a small number of times. The rearrangement joins TRBV6-5 to TRBJ1-3; D is uncertain. Germline V gene lookup returns CDR1 MNHEY and CDR2 SVGAGI. This CDR3 spans 12 amino acids. V was cut by 6 bases and J by 2 bases, with 5 bases left in between. The CDR3 sequence: CASRRPGNTIYF. CDR3 sequence (DNA): TGTGCCAGCAGGCGACCTGGAAACACCATATATTTT.

The V and J genes are TRBV6-6 and TRBJ1-2; D is perhaps TRBD1 (6 bases). CDR3 length equals 16 residues. Looked up from germline, CDR1 is MNHNY and CDR2 is SVGAGI (reference sequence). Trimming removed 0 bases from V and 2 bases from J, with 13 bases in between. CDR3 coding DNA: TGTGCCAGCAGTTACTCGCCGGGGCAGGGGAACTATGGCTACACCTTC. Encoded protein: CASSYSPGQGNYGYTF.

The chain uses TRBV28 and TRBJ1-4; 9 nucleotides line up with TRBD1. After removal of 6 bases from V and 5 bases from J, the junction contained 7 bases not matched to a gene. This CDR3 contains 15 residues. The germline CDR1 and CDR2 sequences are MDHEN and SYDVKM. The CDR3 reads CASRGGDRVNEKLFF. The CDR3 DNA reads TGTGCCAGCAGGGGAGGGGACAGGGTCAATGAAAAACTGTTTTTT.

The chain couples TRBV19 to TRBJ2-1, with TRBD1 matching over 9 bases. The V segment lost 5 bases and the J segment 7 bases; nucleotides outside the gene matches: 9. This CDR3 has 15 amino acids. Germline CDR1 LNHDA, CDR2 SQIVND (reference sequence). The CDR3 nucleotides are TGTGCCAGTAGTGATCCGGGACAGGGAGGGAATGAGCAGTTCTTC. It codes for CASSDPGQGGNEQFF. Full variable domain (remainder filled in from reference TRBV19 and TRBJ2-1): DGGITQSPKYLFRKEGQNVTLSCEQNLNHDAMYWYRQDPGQGLRLIYYSQIVNDFQKGDIAEGYSVSREKKESFPLTVTSAQKNPTAFYLCASSDPGQGGNEQFFGPGTRLTVL.

This chain links TRBV5-4 with TRBJ1-2; D is unresolved. Germline CDR1 and CDR2: SGHNT and YYREEE (reference sequence). V dropped 5 bases and J dropped 3 bases, with 14 bases sitting between them. The CDR3 totals 14 residues. The CDR3 DNA follows: TGTGCCAGCAGGCCGGAATACTCGGACTATGGCTACACCTTC. The encoded protein is CASRPEYSDYGYTF.

V is TRBV7-8 and J is TRBJ1-2, with no clear D. The CDR3 runs 17 residues. CDR1 and CDR2 (germline): SGHVS, FQNEAQ. Between the trimmed V and J ends, which lost 1 base and 1 base, there was a span of 16 bases. In DNA, the CDR3 is TGTGCCAGCAGCTTAGGCCGTGGTAGATCCCGTAACTATGGCTACACCTTC. Translated, it gives CASSLGRGRSRNYGYTF.

This sequence joins TRBV11-3 and TRBJ1-6; 9 bases agree with TRBD1. CDR3 length: 16 amino acids. V dropped 5 bases and J dropped 5; count of bases not matched to a gene: 7. CDR1 and CDR2 (germline): SGHNT, YENEEA. DNA for the CDR3: TGTGCCAGCAGCCCACAGGGGGCGCAGGATAATTCACCCCTCCACTTT. It specifies CASSPQGAQDNSPLHF.

This clone was counted a few times. The rearrangement links TRBV2 to TRBJ1-2, with D uncertain. Germline V gives CDR1 SNHLY, CDR2 FYNNEI. CDR3 length equals 12 residues. V was clipped by 5 bases and J by 3 bases, with 7 bases between them. CDR3 region: CASSHNYYGYTF. The CDR3 DNA reads as TGTGCCAGCAGTCATAACTACTATGGCTACACCTTC.

This clone occurred once. This rearrangement joins TRBV4-1 to TRBJ2-7, with 8 bases aligning to TRBD2. This CDR3 has 15 residues. Germline lookup yields CDR1 MGHRA and CDR2 YSYEKL. V was pared by 4 bases and J by 1 base, with 6 bases of the junction left unmatched. CDR3 coding DNA: TGCGCCAGCAGCCCCAGCGGGGGTGGGTCCTACGAGCAGTACTTC. Its translation is CASSPSGGGSYEQYF.

CDR3 sequence: CASSLRAGGGVDEQFF. The CDR3 DNA reads TGTGCCAGCAGCTTACGCGCGGGAGGGGGGGTTGATGAGCAGTTCTTC. The J gene is TRBJ2-1, the V gene TRBV7-9, with 9 bases fitting TRBD2. CDR1 is SEHNR, CDR2 FQNEAQ, per germline (reference sequence). CDR3 length equals 16 residues. V trimming: 2 bases; J trimming: 8 bases; junction bases outside the gene matches: 10.

The genes are TRBV18 and TRBJ2-5; unclear D gene. Trimming took 5 bases from V and 0 from J, leaving 10 bases between them. The CDR3 sequence is 14 residues long. The germline V gene has CDR1 KGHSH and CDR2 LQKENI. CDR3 sequence: CASSFRAYQETQYF. In nucleotides, the CDR3 is TGTGCCAGCTCATTCCGGGCCTACCAAGAGACCCAGTACTTC.

With regard to this clone: A junction boundary mismatches the germline segment, possibly from a read error. In the same sample, other DNA sequences code for this CDR3. The chain links TRBV25-1 to TRBJ1-2; TRBD1 is a possible D gene (5 bases). In germline, CDR1 is MGHDK, CDR2 SYGVNS. CDR3 length: 17 residues. The DNA of the CDR3 is TGTGCCAGCAGCGAATATCAGGTGGGGGGGACTAACTATGGCTACACCTTC. This codes for CASSEYQVGGTNYGYTF.

This clone was counted a few times. The chain carries TRBV12-3 or TRBV12-4 and TRBJ1-2; TRBD1 matches 8 bases. The CDR3 sequence is 13 residues long. After removal of 3 bases from V and 8 bases from J, the junction contained 5 bases not matched to a gene. The CDR3 region has the DNA TGTGCCAGCAGTTTGGCAGGGGGCGGCGGCTACACCTTC. It encodes CASSLAGGGGYTF.

This chain uses TRBV4-2 with TRBJ2-2; D may be TRBD1 (6 bases). Germline V CDR1 and CDR2: LGHNA, YNFKEQ. The CDR3 length is 17 residues. V was shortened by 4 bases and J by 5 bases, with 20 bases between the two germline ends. CDR3 loop: CASSPSPGDLGTGELFF. CDR3 nucleotides: TGTGCCAGCAGCCCATCGCCAGGGGACCTTGGGACCGGGGAGCTGTTTTTT.

CDR3 in DNA: TGCAGCGTTGAAAGCGGCACTCAAAACATTCAGTACTTC. It encodes CSVESGTQNIQYF. The genes are TRBV29-1 and TRBJ2-4; tentative D call: TRBD2 (5 bases). Germline assignment: CDR1 SQVTM and CDR2 ANQGSEA. CDR3 length: 13 residues. Trimming took off 2 bases at V and 5 bases at J, with 10 bases between the two ends. Together with reference TRBV29-1 and TRBJ2-4, the CDR3 gives the full variable domain: SAVISQKPSRDICQRGTSLTIQCQVDSQVTMMFWYRQQPGQSLTLIATANQGSEATYESGFVIDKFPISRPNLTFSTLTVSNMSPEDSSIYLCSVESGTQNIQYFGAGTRLSVL.

The genes are TRBV28 and TRBJ1-4, with D hard to call. Germline values: CDR1 MDHEN, CDR2 SYDVKM. Trimming took 5 bases from V and 11 from J, leaving 12 bases between them. This CDR3 contains 12 residues. In nucleotides, the CDR3 is TGTGCCAGCAGTCCTGGACCGAGGAAACTGTTTTTT. Translating it yields CASSPGPRKLFF.

V usage is TRBV27 and J usage is TRBJ1-5; 11 bases are shared with TRBD1. The length of the CDR3 is 16 residues. Unmatched junction bases numbered 4, after V lost 5 bases and J lost 1 base. Germline CDR1 MNHEY, CDR2 SMNVEV (reference sequence). DNA for the CDR3: TGTGCCAGCAGTGGAGGACAGGGGGCAAGCAATCAGCCCCAGCATTTT. Residues: CASSGGQGASNQPQHF.

In DNA form, the CDR3 reads TGCAGCGTTGCCCTTACTACCCCACCCGGGGAGCTGTTTTTT. Protein: CSVALTTPPGELFF. The rearrangement joins TRBV29-1 to TRBJ2-2; D is unresolved. The CDR3 has 14 amino acids. Per the germline V gene, CDR1 is SQVTM and CDR2 is ANQGSEA. V shed 4 bases and J shed 6 bases, with 15 bases lying between them.

This clone has a single count. This chain connects TRBV7-9 to TRBJ2-7, with D tentatively TRBD1 (6 bases). Trimming cost V 3 bases and J 1 base, with 7 bases left between them. CDR1 and CDR2 (germline): SEHNR, FQNEAQ (reference sequence). The CDR3 extends over 13 amino acids. This CDR3 is CASSFTGSYEQYF. DNA for the CDR3: TGTGCCAGCAGCTTCACAGGGTCCTACGAGCAGTACTTC.